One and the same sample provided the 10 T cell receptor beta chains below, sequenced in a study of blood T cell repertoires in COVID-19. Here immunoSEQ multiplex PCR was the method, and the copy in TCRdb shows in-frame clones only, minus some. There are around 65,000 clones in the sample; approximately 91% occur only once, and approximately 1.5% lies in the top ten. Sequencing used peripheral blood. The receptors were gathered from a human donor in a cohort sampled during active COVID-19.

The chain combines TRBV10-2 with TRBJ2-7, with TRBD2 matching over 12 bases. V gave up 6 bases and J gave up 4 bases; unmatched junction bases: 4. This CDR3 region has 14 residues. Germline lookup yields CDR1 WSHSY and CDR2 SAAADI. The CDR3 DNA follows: TGCGCCAGCAGCCCGACTAGCGGGAGATACGAGCAGTACTTC. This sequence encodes CASSPTSGRYEQYF.

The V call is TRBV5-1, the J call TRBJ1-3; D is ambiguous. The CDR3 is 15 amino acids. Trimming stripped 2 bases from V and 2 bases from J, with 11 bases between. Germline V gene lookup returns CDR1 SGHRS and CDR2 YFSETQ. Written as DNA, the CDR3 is TGCGCCAGCAGCTTTCTGGAGGGAGCTGGAAACACCATATATTTT. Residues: CASSFLEGAGNTIYF.

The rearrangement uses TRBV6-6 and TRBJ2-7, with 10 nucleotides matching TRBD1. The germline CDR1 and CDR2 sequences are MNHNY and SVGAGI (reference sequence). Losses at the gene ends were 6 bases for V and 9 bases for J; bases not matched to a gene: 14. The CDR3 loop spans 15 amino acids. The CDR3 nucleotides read TGTGCCAGCAGCTCCCCGGGACAGGGGCTCTGGCGGCAGTACTTC. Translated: CASSSPGQGLWRQYF.

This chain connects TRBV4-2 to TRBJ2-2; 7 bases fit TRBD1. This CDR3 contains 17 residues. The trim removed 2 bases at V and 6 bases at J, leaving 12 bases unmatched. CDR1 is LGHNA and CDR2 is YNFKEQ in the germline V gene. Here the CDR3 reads CASSQLKTGVWPGELFF. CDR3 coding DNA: TGTGCCAGCAGCCAACTAAAAACAGGGGTTTGGCCCGGGGAGCTGTTTTTT.

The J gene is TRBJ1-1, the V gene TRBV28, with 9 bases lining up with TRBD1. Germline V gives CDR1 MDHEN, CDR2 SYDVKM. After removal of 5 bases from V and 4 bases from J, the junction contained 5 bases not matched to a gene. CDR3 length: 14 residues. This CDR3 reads CASSVQGAPTEAFF. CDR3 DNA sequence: TGTGCCAGCAGTGTACAGGGGGCGCCCACTGAAGCTTTCTTT.

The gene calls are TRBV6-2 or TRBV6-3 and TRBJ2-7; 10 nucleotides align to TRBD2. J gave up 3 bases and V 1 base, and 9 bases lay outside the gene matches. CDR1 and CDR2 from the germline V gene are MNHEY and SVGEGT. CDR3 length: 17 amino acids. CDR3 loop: CASSYFKREGYHYEQYF. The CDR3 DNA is TGTGCCAGCAGTTACTTTAAGCGGGAGGGCTACCACTACGAGCAGTACTTC.

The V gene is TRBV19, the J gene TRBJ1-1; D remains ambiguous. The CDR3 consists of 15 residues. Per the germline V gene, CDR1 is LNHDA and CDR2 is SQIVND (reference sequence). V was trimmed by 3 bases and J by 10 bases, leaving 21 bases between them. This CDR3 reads CASSMAVGRRARAFF. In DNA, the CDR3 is TGTGCCAGTAGTATGGCGGTCGGTCGGCGGGCGAGAGCTTTCTTT.

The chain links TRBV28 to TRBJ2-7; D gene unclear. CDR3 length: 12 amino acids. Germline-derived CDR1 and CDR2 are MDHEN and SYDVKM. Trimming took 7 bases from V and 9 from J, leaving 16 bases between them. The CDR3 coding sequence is TGTGCCAGCACCTCGCGAGCGTCTGGGCAGTACTTC. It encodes CASTSRASGQYF.

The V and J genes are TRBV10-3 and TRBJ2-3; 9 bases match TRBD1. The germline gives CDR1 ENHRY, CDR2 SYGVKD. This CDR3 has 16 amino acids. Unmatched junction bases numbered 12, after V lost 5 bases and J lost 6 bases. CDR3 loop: CAISREDRGRVDTQYF. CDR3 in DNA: TGTGCCATCAGTCGAGAGGACAGGGGCCGGGTGGATACGCAGTATTTT.

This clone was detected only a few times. As DNA, the CDR3 is TGTGCCAGCAGCAGGGGACAGGGACTCTACGAGCAGTACTTC. As protein: CASSRGQGLYEQYF. This sequence joins TRBV5-4 and TRBJ2-7; 9 bases are shared with TRBD1. J was trimmed by 3 bases and V by 4 bases; bases with no gene match: 5. From germline, CDR1 is SGHNT and CDR2 YYREEE (reference sequence). This CDR3 region has 14 residues.